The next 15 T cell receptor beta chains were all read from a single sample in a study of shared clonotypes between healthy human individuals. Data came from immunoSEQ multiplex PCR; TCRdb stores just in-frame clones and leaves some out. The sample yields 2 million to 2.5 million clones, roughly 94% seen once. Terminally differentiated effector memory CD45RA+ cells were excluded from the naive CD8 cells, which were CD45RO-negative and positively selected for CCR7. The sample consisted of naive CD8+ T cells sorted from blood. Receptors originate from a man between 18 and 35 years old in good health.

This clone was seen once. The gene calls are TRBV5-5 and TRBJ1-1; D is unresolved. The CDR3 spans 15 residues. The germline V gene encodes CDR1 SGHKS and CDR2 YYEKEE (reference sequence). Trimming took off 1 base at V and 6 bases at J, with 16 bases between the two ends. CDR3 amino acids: CASSLFQDNLPEAFF. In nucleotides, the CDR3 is TGTGCCAGCAGCTTGTTTCAGGATAATCTTCCTGAAGCTTTCTTT.

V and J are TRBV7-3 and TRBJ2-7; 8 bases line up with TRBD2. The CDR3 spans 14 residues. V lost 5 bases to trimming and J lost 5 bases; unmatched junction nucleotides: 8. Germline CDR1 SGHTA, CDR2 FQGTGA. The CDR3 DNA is TGTGCCAGCAGCATCAGCGGGGGCCCGGACGAGCAGTACTTC. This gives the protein CASSISGGPDEQYF.

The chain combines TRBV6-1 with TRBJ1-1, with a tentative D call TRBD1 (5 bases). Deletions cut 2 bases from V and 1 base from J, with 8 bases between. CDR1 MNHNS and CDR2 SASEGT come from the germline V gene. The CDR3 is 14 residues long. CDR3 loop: CASSEFGTNTEAFF. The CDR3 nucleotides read TGTGCCAGCAGTGAATTCGGGACGAACACTGAAGCTTTCTTT.

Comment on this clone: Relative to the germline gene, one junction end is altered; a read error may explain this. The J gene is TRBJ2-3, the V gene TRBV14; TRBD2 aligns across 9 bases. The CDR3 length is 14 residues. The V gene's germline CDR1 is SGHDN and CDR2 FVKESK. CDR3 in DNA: TGTGCCAGCAGTCAAGGACTAGCGCCAGATACGCAGTATTTT. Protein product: CASSQGLAPDTQYF. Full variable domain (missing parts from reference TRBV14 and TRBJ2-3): EAGVTQFPSHSVIEKGQTVTLRCDPISGHDNLYWYRRVMGKEIKFLLHFVKESKQDESGMPNNRFLAERTGGTYSTLKVQPAELEDSGVYFCASSQGLAPDTQYFGPGTRLTVL.

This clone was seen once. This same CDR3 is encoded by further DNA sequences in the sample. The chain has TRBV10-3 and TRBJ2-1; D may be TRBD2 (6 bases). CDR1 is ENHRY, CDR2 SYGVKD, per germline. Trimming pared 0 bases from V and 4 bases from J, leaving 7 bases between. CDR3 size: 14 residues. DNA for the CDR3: TGTGCCATCAGTGAGTCAGGAGGGTACAATGAGCAGTTCTTC. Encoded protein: CAISESGGYNEQFF.

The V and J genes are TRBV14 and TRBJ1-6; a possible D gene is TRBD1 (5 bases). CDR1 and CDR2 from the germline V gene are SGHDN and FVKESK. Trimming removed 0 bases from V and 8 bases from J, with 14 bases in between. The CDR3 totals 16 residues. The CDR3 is CASSQESGGVYSPLHF. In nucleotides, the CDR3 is TGTGCCAGCAGCCAAGAATCGGGAGGGGTTTATTCACCCCTCCACTTT.

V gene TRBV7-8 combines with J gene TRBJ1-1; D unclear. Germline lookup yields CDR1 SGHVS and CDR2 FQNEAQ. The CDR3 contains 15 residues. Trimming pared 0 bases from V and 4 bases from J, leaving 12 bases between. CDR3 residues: CASSLAASSGTEAFF. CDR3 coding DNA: TGTGCCAGCAGCTTAGCGGCCTCGAGCGGCACTGAAGCTTTCTTT.

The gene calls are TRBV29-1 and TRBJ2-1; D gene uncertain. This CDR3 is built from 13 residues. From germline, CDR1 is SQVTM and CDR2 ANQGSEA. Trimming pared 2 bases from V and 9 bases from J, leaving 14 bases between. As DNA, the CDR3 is TGCAGCGTTGAACACTCGCGTTTGGGTGAGCAGTTCTTC. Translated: CSVEHSRLGEQFF.

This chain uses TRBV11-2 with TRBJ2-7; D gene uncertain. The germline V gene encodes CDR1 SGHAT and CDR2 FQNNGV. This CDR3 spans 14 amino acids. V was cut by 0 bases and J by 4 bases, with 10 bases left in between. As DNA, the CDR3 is TGTGCCAGCAGCTTAGAGAATGTTTGGTACGAGCAGTACTTC. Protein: CASSLENVWYEQYF.

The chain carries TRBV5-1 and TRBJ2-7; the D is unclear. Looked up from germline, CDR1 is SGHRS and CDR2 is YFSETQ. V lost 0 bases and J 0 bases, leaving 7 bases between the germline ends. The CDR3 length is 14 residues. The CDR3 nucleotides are TGCGCCAGCAGCTTGGATTGGAACTCCTACGAGCAGTACTTC. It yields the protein CASSLDWNSYEQYF.

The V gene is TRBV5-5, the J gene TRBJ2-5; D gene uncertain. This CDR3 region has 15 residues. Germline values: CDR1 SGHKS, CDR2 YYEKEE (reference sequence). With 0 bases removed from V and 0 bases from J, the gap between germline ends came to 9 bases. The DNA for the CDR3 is TGTGCCAGCAGCTTGGGGGGATGGTACCAAGAGACCCAGTACTTC. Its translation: CASSLGGWYQETQYF. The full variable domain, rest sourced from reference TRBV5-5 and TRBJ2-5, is DAGVTQSPTHLIKTRGQQVTLRCSPISGHKSVSWYQQVLGQGPQFIFQYYEKEERGRGNFPDRFSARQFPNYSSELNVNALLLGDSALYLCASSLGGWYQETQYFGPGTRLLVL.

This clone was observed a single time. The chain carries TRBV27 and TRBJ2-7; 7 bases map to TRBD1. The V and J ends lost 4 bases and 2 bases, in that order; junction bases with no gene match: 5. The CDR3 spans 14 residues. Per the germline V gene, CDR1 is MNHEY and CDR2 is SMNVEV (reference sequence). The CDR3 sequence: CASSSGQDPYEQYF. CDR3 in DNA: TGTGCCAGCAGTTCCGGACAGGACCCCTACGAGCAGTACTTC.

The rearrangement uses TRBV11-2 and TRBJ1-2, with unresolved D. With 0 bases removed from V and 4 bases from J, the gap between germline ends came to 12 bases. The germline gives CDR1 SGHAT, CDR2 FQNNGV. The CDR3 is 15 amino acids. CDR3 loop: CASSLEASLVYGYTF. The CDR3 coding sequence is TGTGCCAGCAGCTTAGAGGCCAGTCTCGTCTATGGCTACACCTTC. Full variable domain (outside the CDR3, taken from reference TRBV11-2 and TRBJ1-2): EAGVAQSPRYKIIEKRQSVAFWCNPISGHATLYWYQQILGQGPKLLIQFQNNGVVDDSQLPKDRFSAERLKGVDSTLKIQPAKLEDSAVYLCASSLEASLVYGYTFGSGTRLTVV.

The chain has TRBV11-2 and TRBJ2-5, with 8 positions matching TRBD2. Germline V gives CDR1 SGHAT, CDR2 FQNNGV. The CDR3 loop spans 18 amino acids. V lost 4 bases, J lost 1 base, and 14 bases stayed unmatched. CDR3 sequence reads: CASSSLLGREVRQETQYF. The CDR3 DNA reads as TGTGCCAGCAGCTCACTCTTGGGGCGGGAGGTGCGCCAAGAGACCCAGTACTTC. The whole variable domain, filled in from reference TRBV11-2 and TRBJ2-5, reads EAGVAQSPRYKIIEKRQSVAFWCNPISGHATLYWYQQILGQGPKLLIQFQNNGVVDDSQLPKDRFSAERLKGVDSTLKIQPAKLEDSAVYLCASSSLLGREVRQETQYFGPGTRLLVL.

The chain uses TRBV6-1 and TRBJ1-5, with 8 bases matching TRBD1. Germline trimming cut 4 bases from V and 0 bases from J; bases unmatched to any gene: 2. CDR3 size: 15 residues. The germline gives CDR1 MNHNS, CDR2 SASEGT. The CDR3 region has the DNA TGTGCCAGCAGTGGGGACAGGTATAGCAATCAGCCCCAGCATTTT. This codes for CASSGDRYSNQPQHF.